Listed below are T cell receptor beta chains from one sample, sequenced in a study of blood T cell repertoires in COVID-19. Generated by immunoSEQ multiplex PCR, the TCRdb table keeps only in-frame clones and is missing some. The table has approximately 300,000 clones, around 88% seen once. Input material: peripheral blood. The receptors shown here come from a man aged 35 to 55 with acute or convalescent COVID-19. Each CDR3 is given with its conserved first and last residue. A D gene is named only where the DNA matches it firmly. Not all rows give a size; the values are once, few, many and, for expanded clones, a class.

clone size: -
CDR3 length: 15
D gene: TRBD1
V gene: TRBV7-9
J gene: TRBJ1-2
CDR3 protein: CASSGTGQGRDGYTF
CDR3 DNA: TGTGCCAGCAGTGGAACCGGACAGGGAAGGGATGGCTACACCTTC

clone size: -
CDR3 length: 18
D gene: -
V gene: TRBV4-2
J gene: TRBJ1-4
CDR3 protein: CASSQQVLWGATNEKLFF
CDR3 DNA: TGTGCCAGCAGCCAACAAGTGCTATGGGGAGCAACTAATGAAAAACTGTTTTTT

clone size: -
CDR3 length: 16
D gene: -
V gene: TRBV2
J gene: TRBJ1-4
CDR3 protein: CASSGQSGAASEKLFF
CDR3 DNA: TGTGCCAGCAGTGGCCAAAGCGGGGCGGCAAGCGAAAAACTGTTTTTT

clone size: once
CDR3 length: 16
D gene: -
V gene: TRBV6-6
J gene: TRBJ1-1
CDR3 protein: CASSYIFGSGNTEAFF
CDR3 DNA: TGTGCCAGCAGTTACATCTTCGGTAGCGGGAACACTGAAGCTTTCTTT

clone size: -
CDR3 length: 14
D gene: -
V gene: TRBV14
J gene: TRBJ2-7
CDR3 protein: CASSQDIRGYEQYF
CDR3 DNA: TGTGCCAGCAGCCAAGACATCAGGGGCTACGAGCAGTACTTC

clone size: once
CDR3 length: 15
D gene: TRBD2
V gene: TRBV5-1
J gene: TRBJ2-7
CDR3 protein: CASSVGGGNTYEQYF
CDR3 DNA: TGCGCCAGCAGCGTTGGCGGGGGGAACACCTACGAGCAGTACTTC

clone size: -
CDR3 length: 12
D gene: -
V gene: TRBV10-3
J gene: TRBJ1-5
CDR3 protein: CAISDQGKPQHF
CDR3 DNA: TGTGCCATCAGTGACCAGGGTAAGCCCCAGCATTTT

clone size: -
CDR3 length: 12
D gene: -
V gene: TRBV6-1
J gene: TRBJ2-7
CDR3 protein: CASSLARYEQYF
CDR3 DNA: TGTGCCAGCTCTCTAGCGCGCTACGAGCAGTACTTC

clone size: -
CDR3 length: 15
D gene: TRBD1
V gene: TRBV4-2
J gene: TRBJ1-3
CDR3 protein: CASSHQQGNGNTIYF
CDR3 DNA: TGTGCCAGCAGCCATCAACAGGGGAACGGAAACACCATATATTTT

clone size: -
CDR3 length: 13
D gene: -
V gene: TRBV10-3
J gene: TRBJ1-5
CDR3 protein: CAIRGLQGQPQHF
CDR3 DNA: TGTGCCATCAGGGGGCTTCAGGGGCAGCCCCAGCATTTT

clone size: once
CDR3 length: 15
D gene: -
V gene: TRBV2
J gene: TRBJ1-2
CDR3 protein: CASSEARQGGHGYTF
CDR3 DNA: TGTGCCAGCAGTGAAGCGCGACAAGGGGGACATGGCTACACCTTC

clone size: -
CDR3 length: 14
D gene: TRBD2
V gene: TRBV30
J gene: TRBJ2-7
CDR3 protein: CACLGTSGGYEQYF
CDR3 DNA: TGTGCCTGCTTAGGGACTAGCGGGGGCTACGAGCAGTACTTC

clone size: -
CDR3 length: 13
D gene: -
V gene: TRBV3-1/TRBV3-2
J gene: TRBJ1-5
CDR3 protein: CASSPDEVQPQHF
CDR3 DNA: TGTGCCAGCAGCCCAGACGAGGTTCAGCCCCAGCATTTT

clone size: -
CDR3 length: 12
D gene: TRBD1
V gene: TRBV10-3
J gene: TRBJ1-2
CDR3 protein: CAISVQGDGYTF
CDR3 DNA: TGTGCCATCAGTGTTCAGGGGGATGGCTACACCTTC

clone size: once
CDR3 length: 15
D gene: TRBD1
V gene: TRBV5-4
J gene: TRBJ1-1
CDR3 protein: CASSSDRGGGTEAFF
CDR3 DNA: TGTGCCAGCAGCTCGGACAGGGGCGGTGGCACTGAAGCTTTCTTT

clone size: -
CDR3 length: 13
D gene: -
V gene: TRBV2
J gene: TRBJ1-2
CDR3 protein: CASSDNRIYGYTF
CDR3 DNA: TGTGCCAGCAGTGACAACAGAATCTATGGCTACACCTTC